This T cell receptor beta chain was observed in a study of blood T cell repertoires in COVID-19. Study as a whole: Material from acute and convalescent COVID-19 was sourced from the United States, Italy and Spain.

Original methodology: Reference gene primers were amplified, and this amplification served to estimate nucleated cell counts. This table comes from immunoSEQ multiplex PCR, and its TCRdb copy is limited to in-frame clones, with some not included. For V, J and clone size, that table is used; D and trimming come from the DNA. The table lists about 250,000 clones, 81% of them singletons. CDR1 is SGDLS and CDR2 is YYNGEE in the germline V gene. V was clipped by 5 bases and J by 8 bases, with 16 bases between them. The CDR3 sequence is 13 residues long. The sequenced sample consisted of peripheral blood. The sequence derives from an elderly woman with acute or convalescent COVID-19. The chain employs TRBV9 and TRBJ1-2, with TRBD1 as a possible D gene (5 bases). CDR3 amino acids: CASRNPQGGGYTF. The DNA for the CDR3 is TGTGCCAGCAGAAATCCCCAGGGCGGCGGCTACACCTTC.